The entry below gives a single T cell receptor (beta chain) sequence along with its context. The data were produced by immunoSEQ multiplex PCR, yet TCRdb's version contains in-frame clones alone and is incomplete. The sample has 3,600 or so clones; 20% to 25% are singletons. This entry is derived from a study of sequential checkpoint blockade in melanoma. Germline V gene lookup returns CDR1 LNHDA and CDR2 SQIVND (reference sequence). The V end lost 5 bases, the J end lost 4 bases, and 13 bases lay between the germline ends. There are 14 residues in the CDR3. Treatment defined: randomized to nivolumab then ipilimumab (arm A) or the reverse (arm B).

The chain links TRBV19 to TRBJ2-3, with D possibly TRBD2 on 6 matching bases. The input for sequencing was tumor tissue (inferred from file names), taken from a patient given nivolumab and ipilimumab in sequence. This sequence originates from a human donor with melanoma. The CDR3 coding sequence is TGTGCCAGTAGTCCTAGGACTACGTCAGATACGCAGTATTTT. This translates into CASSPRTTSDTQYF.